The 25 T cell receptor beta chains below come from one sample, sequenced in a study of response to subunit inactivated influenza vaccine. TCRdb used MiXCR to reprocess the RT-PCR reads, holding one entry per CDR3 protein. Here the sample spans 450,000 to 550,000 distinct CDR3 sequences, around 25% being singletons. This specimen consisted of CD4+ T cells sorted from PBMCs, obtained about 5 days after vaccination. Source of these receptors: a man aged 50 to 60 who received an inactivated influenza vaccine.

This clonotype was seen only a few times. The chain uses TRBV28 and TRBJ2-4; maybe TRBD2 (5 bases). V was pared by 5 bases and J by 0 bases, with 11 bases between. Germline loops: CDR1 MDHEN, CDR2 SYDVKM. The CDR3 is 15 residues long. The CDR3 nucleotides read TGTGCCAGCAGTCAATCGGGGATAGCCAAAAACATTCAGTACTTC. Translation: CASSQSGIAKNIQYF.

The gene calls are TRBV2 and TRBJ2-2; D not certain. V lost 6 bases and J 10 bases, leaving 9 bases between the germline ends. The CDR3 spans 11 residues. Per germline, CDR1 SNHLY and CDR2 FYNNEI. CDR3 amino acids: CASRKEEELFF. CDR3 nucleotide sequence: TGTGCCAGCAGAAAAGAAGAGGAGCTGTTTTTT.

This clonotype was detected only a few times. The chain combines TRBV7-9 with TRBJ2-5; possible D gene TRBD1, 6 bases. The germline gives CDR1 SEHNR, CDR2 FQNEAQ (reference sequence). The CDR3 extends over 14 amino acids. The ends were cut back, 1 base at V and 4 bases at J, with 10 bases in the middle. The CDR3 reads CASSLGSGAETQYF. The CDR3 nucleotides read TGTGCCAGCAGCTTAGGATCAGGGGCAGAGACCCAGTACTTC.

The V call is TRBV20-1, the J call TRBJ2-2; TRBD1 agrees at 9 bases. CDR1 is DFQATT, CDR2 SNEGSKA, per germline (reference sequence). This CDR3 region has 13 residues. V shed 6 bases and J 5 bases; nucleotides not matched to a gene: 4. For the CDR3, the DNA is TGCAGTGCAGGGACAGGGAGAACCGGGGAGCTGTTTTTT. As protein: CSAGTGRTGELFF.

V and J are TRBV29-1 and TRBJ2-1; 7 nucleotides line up with TRBD2. The V gene's germline CDR1 is SQVTM and CDR2 ANQGSEA. The CDR3 contains 14 residues. The V and J ends lost 7 bases and 9 bases, in that order; junction bases with no gene match: 15. CDR3 DNA sequence: TGCAGCGGACACGGACTAGGGCCCATGGGTGAGCAGTTCTTC. This gives the protein CSGHGLGPMGEQFF.

J is TRBJ2-7 and V is TRBV6-1; 9 positions match TRBD2. The V segment lost 7 bases and the J segment 1 base; nucleotides outside the gene matches: 5. This CDR3 has 14 amino acids. Per the germline V gene, CDR1 is MNHNS and CDR2 is SASEGT. The chain's CDR3 is CASNIAGASYEQYF. The CDR3 DNA follows: TGTGCCAGCAACATAGCGGGGGCTTCCTACGAGCAGTACTTC.

This clonotype was seen a handful of times. The chain links TRBV29-1 to TRBJ1-3, with D possibly TRBD1 on 5 matching bases. Trimming stripped 7 bases from V and 3 bases from J, with 13 bases between. Germline V gives CDR1 SQVTM, CDR2 ANQGSEA. This CDR3 contains 13 residues. The CDR3 region is CSARTGGGNTIYF. CDR3 coding DNA: TGCAGCGCCAGGACCGGGGGTGGAAACACCATATATTTT. The full variable domain, in which reference TRBV29-1 and TRBJ1-3 provide the parts outside the CDR3, is SAVISQKPSRDICQRGTSLTIQCQVDSQVTMMFWYRQQPGQSLTLIATANQGSEATYESGFVIDKFPISRPNLTFSTLTVSNMSPEDSSIYLCSARTGGGNTIYFGEGSWLTVV.

This clonotype was seen only a few times. The V call is TRBV12-3 or TRBV12-4, the J call TRBJ1-5; a possible D gene is TRBD1 (5 bases). Trimming shortened V by 3 bases and J by 5 bases, and 11 bases separated the two germline ends. This CDR3 region has 14 residues. The chain's CDR3 is CASSLSGGYQPQHF. In DNA, the CDR3 is TGTGCCAGCAGTTTGTCGGGGGGGTATCAGCCCCAGCATTTT.

This clonotype was counted many times. The chain couples TRBV28 to TRBJ2-1; 7 positions agree with TRBD1. CDR1 is MDHEN, CDR2 SYDVKM, per germline. The length of the CDR3 is 15 residues. V was clipped by 5 bases and J by 4 bases; unmatched bases: 8. The CDR3, as DNA: TGTGCCAGCAGTCCGTCCGGGACAGCTTACAATGAGCAGTTCTTC. Its translation: CASSPSGTAYNEQFF. Looking up the rest from reference TRBV28 and TRBJ2-1 gives the full variable domain: DVKVTQSSRYLVKRTGEKVFLECVQDMDHENMFWYRQDPGLGLRLIYFSYDVKMKEKGDIPEGYSVSREKKERFSLILESASTNQTSMYLCASSPSGTAYNEQFFGPGTRLTVL.

The V and J genes are TRBV7-9 and TRBJ2-5, with 7 bases that match TRBD1. The CDR3 loop spans 16 amino acids. The V and J ends lost 4 bases and 0 bases, in that order; junction bases with no gene match: 8. Germline V gives CDR1 SEHNR, CDR2 FQNEAQ (reference sequence). In DNA form, the CDR3 reads TGTGCCAGCAGCTCCCGGGACAGCTGGTACCAAGAGACCCAGTACTTC. Residues: CASSSRDSWYQETQYF. The full variable domain, with the rest looked up from reference TRBV7-9 and TRBJ2-5, is DTGVSQNPRHKITKRGQNVTFRCDPISEHNRLYWYRQTLGQGPEFLTYFQNEAQLEKSRLLSDRFSAERPKGSFSTLEIQRTEQGDSAMYLCASSSRDSWYQETQYFGPGTRLLVL.

This rearrangement joins TRBV3-1 to TRBJ1-6; 7 nucleotides match TRBD1. The CDR3 spans 15 residues. Per germline, CDR1 LGHDT and CDR2 YNNKEL (reference sequence). The trim removed 1 base at V and 8 bases at J, leaving 5 bases unmatched. The CDR3 DNA follows: TGTGCCAGCAGCCAAGTCGGCAGGGGGTATTCACCCCTCCACTTT. This gives the protein CASSQVGRGYSPLHF.

J is TRBJ2-5 and V is TRBV7-9; D not certain. Germline V gives CDR1 SEHNR, CDR2 FQNEAQ (reference sequence). This CDR3 has 14 residues. Trimming removed 4 bases at V and 6 bases at J, with 15 bases between. The CDR3 sequence is CASSSPAPPQTQYF. The CDR3 region has the DNA TGTGCCAGCAGCTCCCCAGCCCCTCCGCAGACCCAGTACTTC.

Worth noting for this clonotype: A read error may explain this, as a much larger clone is one base away. V and J are TRBV7-6 and TRBJ1-6; D perhaps matches TRBD1 (6 bases). Germline CDR1 reads SGHVS; CDR2 reads FNYEAQ. CDR3 size: 14 residues. This CDR3 is CVSSLGQHNSPLHF. In nucleotides, the CDR3 is TGTGTCAGCAGCTTAGGACAGCATAATTCACCCCTCCACTTT. Full variable domain (missing parts from reference TRBV7-6 and TRBJ1-6): GAGVSQSPRYKVTKRGQDVALRCDPISGHVSLYWYRQALGQGPEFLTYFNYEAQQDKSGLPNDRFSAERPEGSISTLTIQRTEQRDSAMYRCVSSLGQHNSPLHFGNGTRLTVT.

This clonotype was detected a few times. The chain joins TRBV20-1 to TRBJ2-1, with TRBD2 identical over 10 bases. Trimming cost V 6 bases and J 6 bases; bases outside gene matches: 8. CDR1 DFQATT and CDR2 SNEGSKA come from the germline V gene (reference sequence). The CDR3 is 14 residues long. DNA of the CDR3: TGCAGTGCGGAGAGCGGGAGGGCGATCAATGAGCAGTTCTTC. Amino acid sequence: CSAESGRAINEQFF.

This rearrangement joins TRBV6-1 to TRBJ2-7; D is ambiguous. The germline V gene encodes CDR1 MNHNS and CDR2 SASEGT. V was trimmed by 7 bases and J by 3 bases, leaving 10 bases between them. The CDR3 is 12 residues long. CDR3 sequence (DNA): TGTGCCAGCACCCTCACGGACTACGAGCAGTACTTC. It specifies CASTLTDYEQYF.

The sample holds a few counts of this clonotype. This chain links TRBV29-1 with TRBJ1-4; 8 bases line up with TRBD1. Germline CDR1 reads SQVTM; CDR2 reads ANQGSEA. The CDR3 is made up of 13 amino acids. Losses at the gene ends were 6 bases for V and 7 bases for J; bases not matched to a gene: 7. CDR3 in amino acids: CSVGRDRSEKLFF. In DNA form, the CDR3 reads TGCAGCGTCGGCCGGGACAGGAGTGAAAAACTGTTTTTT.

This clonotype occurred a few times. The chain couples TRBV3-1 to TRBJ2-7, with D uncertain. There are 12 residues in the CDR3. Germline V gives CDR1 LGHDT, CDR2 YNNKEL (reference sequence). Trimming pared 3 bases from V and 1 base from J, leaving 4 bases between. The CDR3 reads CASSHLSYEQYF. For the CDR3, the DNA is TGTGCCAGCAGCCATCTTTCCTACGAGCAGTACTTC.

In this sample, this clonotype turned up a few times. The chain recombines TRBV9 with TRBJ2-1; tentative D call: TRBD1 (6 bases). Trimming removed 1 base from V and 7 bases from J, with 9 bases in between. The CDR3 covers 13 residues. The germline V gene has CDR1 SGDLS and CDR2 YYNGEE. The CDR3 nucleotides read TGTGCCAGCAGCGTACAAACAGGGAATGAGCAGTTCTTC. It is translated as CASSVQTGNEQFF. Full variable domain (remainder filled in from reference TRBV9 and TRBJ2-1): DSGVTQTPKHLITATGQRVTLRCSPRSGDLSVYWYQQSLDQGLQFLIQYYNGEERAKGNILERFSAQQFPDLHSELNLSSLELGDSALYFCASSVQTGNEQFFGPGTRLTVL.

This clonotype was seen a few times. J is TRBJ2-6 and V is TRBV29-1; D is unresolved. Germline CDR1 reads SQVTM; CDR2 reads ANQGSEA. V was clipped by 4 bases and J by 1 base, with 5 bases between them. The CDR3 extends over 13 amino acids. The CDR3 DNA reads TGCAGCGTTGGTTGGTCTGGGGCCAACGTCCTGACTTTC. This gives the protein CSVGWSGANVLTF.

The chain uses TRBV10-1 and TRBJ1-6; D is perhaps TRBD1 (6 bases). The germline V gene has CDR1 WNHNN and CDR2 SYGVQD (reference sequence). V dropped 0 bases and J dropped 10 bases, with 13 bases sitting between them. The CDR3 consists of 15 residues. The DNA for the CDR3 is TGCGCCAGCAGTGAGTCTTCCACAGGGAGATCACCCCTCCACTTT. The encoded protein is CASSESSTGRSPLHF.

V and J are TRBV9 and TRBJ2-7; no clear D. Per the germline V gene, CDR1 is SGDLS and CDR2 is YYNGEE. V dropped 1 base and J dropped 5 bases, with 22 bases sitting between them. The CDR3 loop spans 17 amino acids. CDR3: CASSVRRREQPNDEQYF. CDR3 in DNA: TGTGCCAGCAGCGTAAGACGAAGGGAACAGCCAAACGACGAGCAGTACTTC.

In its sample, this clonotype was seen many times. The chain carries TRBV5-1 and TRBJ2-1; D gene unclear. The CDR3 has 11 residues. In germline, CDR1 is SGHRS, CDR2 YFSETQ. Trimming took 0 bases from V and 9 from J, leaving 4 bases between them. The CDR3 DNA sequence: TGCGCCAGCAGCTTGGACGGTGAGCAGTTCTTC. As protein: CASSLDGEQFF.

This clonotype was counted between two and nine times. The genes are TRBV11-2 and TRBJ2-1; 14 bases match TRBD2. Trimming removed 0 bases from V and 10 bases from J; junction bases left unmatched: 5. The CDR3 has 16 amino acids. Looked up from germline, CDR1 is SGHAT and CDR2 is FQNNGV. The CDR3 sequence is CASSLEGLAGVYEQFF. CDR3 sequence (DNA): TGTGCCAGCAGCTTAGAGGGACTAGCGGGAGTATACGAGCAGTTCTTC. The full variable domain, with the rest looked up from reference TRBV11-2 and TRBJ2-1, is EAGVAQSPRYKIIEKRQSVAFWCNPISGHATLYWYQQILGQGPKLLIQFQNNGVVDDSQLPKDRFSAERLKGVDSTLKIQPAKLEDSAVYLCASSLEGLAGVYEQFFGPGTRLTVL.

This clonotype has a handful of counts. The rearrangement joins TRBV5-5 to TRBJ2-2; maybe TRBD2 (6 bases). The CDR3 is 14 amino acids. Trimming shortened V by 2 bases and J by 4 bases, and 9 bases separated the two germline ends. Per the germline V gene, CDR1 is SGHKS and CDR2 is YYEKEE (reference sequence). The CDR3 is CASSFLASTGELFF. The CDR3 DNA sequence: TGTGCCAGCAGCTTTCTAGCGTCCACCGGGGAGCTGTTTTTT.

The V gene is TRBV20-1, the J gene TRBJ2-1; 12 nucleotides align to TRBD2. The CDR3 sequence is 17 residues long. From germline, CDR1 is DFQATT and CDR2 SNEGSKA (reference sequence). Germline trimming cut 6 bases from V and 4 bases from J; bases unmatched to any gene: 13. This chain's CDR3 is CSARGLAGPQKYNEQFF. In nucleotides, the CDR3 is TGCAGTGCAAGGGGACTAGCGGGTCCCCAAAAATACAATGAGCAGTTCTTC.